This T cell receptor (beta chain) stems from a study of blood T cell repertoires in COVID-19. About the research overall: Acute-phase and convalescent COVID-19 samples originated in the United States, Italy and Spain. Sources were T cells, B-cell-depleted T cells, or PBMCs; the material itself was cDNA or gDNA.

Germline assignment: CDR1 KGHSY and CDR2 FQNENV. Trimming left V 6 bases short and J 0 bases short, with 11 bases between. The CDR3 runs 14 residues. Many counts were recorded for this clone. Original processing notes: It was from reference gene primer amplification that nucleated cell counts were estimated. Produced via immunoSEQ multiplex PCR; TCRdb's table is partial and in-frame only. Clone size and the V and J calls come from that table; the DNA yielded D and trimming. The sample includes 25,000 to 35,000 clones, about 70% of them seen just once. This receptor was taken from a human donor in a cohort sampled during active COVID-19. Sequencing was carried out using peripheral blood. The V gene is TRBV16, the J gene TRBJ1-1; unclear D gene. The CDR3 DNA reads TGTGCCAGCAGTTCCCTCGGGGTGAACACTGAAGCTTTCTTT. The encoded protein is CASSSLGVNTEAFF.